These 2 T cell receptor beta chains were all obtained from the same sample, sequenced in a study of blood T cell repertoires in COVID-19. Clones were sequenced by immunoSEQ multiplex PCR, and TCRdb holds only the in-frame ones, with some missing. Of roughly 140,000 clones in the sample, approximately 86% are singletons; the top ten hold about 5.6%. The specimen was peripheral blood. These receptors were obtained from a human donor in a cohort sampled during active COVID-19.

This chain links TRBV19 with TRBJ2-1, with 13 bases matching TRBD2. Germline CDR1 is LNHDA and CDR2 is SQIVND (reference sequence). The J segment lost 6 bases and the V segment lost 5 bases, leaving 4 bases of the junction unmatched. The CDR3 has 15 residues. The CDR3 protein is CASSPRTSGGNEQFF. The CDR3 bases are TGTGCCAGTAGTCCCAGGACTAGCGGGGGCAATGAGCAGTTCTTC.

The chain couples TRBV27 to TRBJ2-1; 7 nucleotides line up with TRBD2. CDR1 MNHEY and CDR2 SMNVEV come from the germline V gene (reference sequence). After removal of 1 base from V and 5 bases from J, the junction contained 5 bases not matched to a gene. There are 15 residues in the CDR3. The CDR3 here is CASSLWTGGDNEQFF. In DNA form, the CDR3 reads TGTGCCAGCAGTTTATGGACGGGAGGAGACAATGAGCAGTTCTTC.